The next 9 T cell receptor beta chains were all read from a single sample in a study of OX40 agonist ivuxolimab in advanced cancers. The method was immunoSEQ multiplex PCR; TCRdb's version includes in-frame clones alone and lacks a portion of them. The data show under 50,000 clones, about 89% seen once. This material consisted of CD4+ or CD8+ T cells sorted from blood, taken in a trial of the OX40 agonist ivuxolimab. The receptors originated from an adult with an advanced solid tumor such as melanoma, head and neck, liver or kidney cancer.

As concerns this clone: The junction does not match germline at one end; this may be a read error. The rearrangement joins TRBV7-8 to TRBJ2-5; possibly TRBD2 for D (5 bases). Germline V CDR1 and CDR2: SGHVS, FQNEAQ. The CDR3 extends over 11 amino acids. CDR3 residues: CASSLGTGSDF. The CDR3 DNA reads TGTGCCAGCAGCTTAGGGACTGGGAGTGACTTC. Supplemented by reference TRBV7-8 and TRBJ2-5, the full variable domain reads GAGVSQSPRYKVAKRGQDVALRCDPISGHVSLFWYQQALGQGPEFLTYFQNEAQLDKSGLPSDRFFAERPEGSVSTLKIQRTQQEDSAVYLCASSLGTGSDFGPGTRLLVL.

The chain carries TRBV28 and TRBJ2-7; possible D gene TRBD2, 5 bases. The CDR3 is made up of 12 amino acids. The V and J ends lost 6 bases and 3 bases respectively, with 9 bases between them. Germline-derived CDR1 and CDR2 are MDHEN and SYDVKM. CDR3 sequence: CASSLGLYEQYF. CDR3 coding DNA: TGTGCCAGCAGCCTCGGACTCTACGAGCAGTACTTC.

This chain's CDR3 is CASSSPPPQGASYEQYF. DNA of the CDR3: TGCGCCAGCAGCTCACCTCCCCCGCAGGGGGCGTCGTACGAGCAGTACTTC. This chain uses TRBV5-1 with TRBJ2-7; 8 nucleotides match TRBD1. Per the germline V gene, CDR1 is SGHRS and CDR2 is YFSETQ. V dropped 3 bases and J dropped 4; count of bases not matched to a gene: 15. The CDR3 contains 17 residues.

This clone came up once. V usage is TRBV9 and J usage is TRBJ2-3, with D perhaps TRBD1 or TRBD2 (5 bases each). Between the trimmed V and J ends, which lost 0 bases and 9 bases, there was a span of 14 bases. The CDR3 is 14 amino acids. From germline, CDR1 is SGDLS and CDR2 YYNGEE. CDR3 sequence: CASSVDEGTGTQYF. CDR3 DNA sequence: TGTGCCAGCAGCGTAGACGAGGGGACGGGGACGCAGTATTTT.

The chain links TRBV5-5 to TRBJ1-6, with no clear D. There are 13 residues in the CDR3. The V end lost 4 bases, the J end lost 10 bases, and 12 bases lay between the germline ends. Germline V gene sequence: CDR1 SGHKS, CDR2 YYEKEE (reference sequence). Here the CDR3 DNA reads TGTGCCAGCAGCCTACCACCTACATCACCCCTCCACTTT. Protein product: CASSLPPTSPLHF. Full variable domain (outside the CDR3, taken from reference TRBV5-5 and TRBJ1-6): DAGVTQSPTHLIKTRGQQVTLRCSPISGHKSVSWYQQVLGQGPQFIFQYYEKEERGRGNFPDRFSARQFPNYSSELNVNALLLGDSALYLCASSLPPTSPLHFGNGTRLTVT.

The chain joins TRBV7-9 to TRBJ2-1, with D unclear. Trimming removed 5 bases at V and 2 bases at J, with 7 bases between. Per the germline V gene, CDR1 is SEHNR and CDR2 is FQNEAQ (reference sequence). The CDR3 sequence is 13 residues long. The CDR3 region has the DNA TGTGCCAGCAGCCTTGCGGCCTACAATGAGCAGTTCTTC. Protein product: CASSLAAYNEQFF.

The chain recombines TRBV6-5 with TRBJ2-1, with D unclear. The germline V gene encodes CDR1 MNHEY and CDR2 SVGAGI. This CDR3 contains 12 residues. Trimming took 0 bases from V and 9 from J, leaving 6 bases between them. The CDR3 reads CASSYSPGEQFF. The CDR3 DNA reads TGTGCCAGCAGTTACTCGCCAGGTGAGCAGTTCTTC.

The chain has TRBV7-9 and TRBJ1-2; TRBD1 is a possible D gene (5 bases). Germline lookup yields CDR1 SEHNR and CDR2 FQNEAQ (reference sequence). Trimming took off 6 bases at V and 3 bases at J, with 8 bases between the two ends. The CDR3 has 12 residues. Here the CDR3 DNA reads TGTGCCAGCAGTGGGGGTGACTATGGCTACACCTTC. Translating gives CASSGGDYGYTF.

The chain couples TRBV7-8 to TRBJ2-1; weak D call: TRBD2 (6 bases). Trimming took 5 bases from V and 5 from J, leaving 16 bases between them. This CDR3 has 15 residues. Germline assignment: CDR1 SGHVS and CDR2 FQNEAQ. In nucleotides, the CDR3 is TGTGCCAGCAGCGCACGGAGGGCGGGAAACAATGAGCAGTTCTTC. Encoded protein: CASSARRAGNNEQFF.